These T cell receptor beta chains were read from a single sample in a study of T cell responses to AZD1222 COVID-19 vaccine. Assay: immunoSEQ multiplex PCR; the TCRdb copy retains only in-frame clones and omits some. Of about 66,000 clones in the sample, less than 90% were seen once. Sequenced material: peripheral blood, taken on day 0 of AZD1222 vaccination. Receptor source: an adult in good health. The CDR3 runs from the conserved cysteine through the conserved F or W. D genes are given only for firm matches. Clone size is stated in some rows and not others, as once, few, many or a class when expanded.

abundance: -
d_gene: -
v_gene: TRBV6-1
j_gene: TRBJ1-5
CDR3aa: CASSEYSGADQPQHF
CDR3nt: TGTGCCAGCAGTGAATATTCAGGGGCGGACCAGCCCCAGCATTTT

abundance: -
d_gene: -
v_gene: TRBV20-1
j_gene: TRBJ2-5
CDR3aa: CSARVLETQYF
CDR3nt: TGCAGTGCTAGGGTATTGGAGACCCAGTACTTC

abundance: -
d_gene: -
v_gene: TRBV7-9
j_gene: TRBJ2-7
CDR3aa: CASSPLPQGGQYF
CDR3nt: TGTGCCAGCAGCCCGCTCCCTCAGGGCGGGCAGTACTTC

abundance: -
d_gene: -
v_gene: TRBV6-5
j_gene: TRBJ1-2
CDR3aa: CASRPSNYGYTF
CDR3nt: TGTGCCAGCAGACCATCTAACTATGGCTACACCTTC

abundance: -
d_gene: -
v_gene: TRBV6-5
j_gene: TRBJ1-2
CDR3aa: CASSRDSDYGYTF
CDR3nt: TGTGCCAGCAGCCGAGACAGCGACTATGGCTACACCTTC

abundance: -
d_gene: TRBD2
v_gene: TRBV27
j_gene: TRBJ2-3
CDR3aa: CASRLTSGGPGDTQYF
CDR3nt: TGTGCCAGCAGGTTGACTAGCGGGGGCCCCGGAGATACGCAGTATTTT

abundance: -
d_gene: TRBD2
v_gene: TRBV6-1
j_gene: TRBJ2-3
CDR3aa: CASSVDGGTSGLDTQYF
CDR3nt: TGTGCCAGCAGTGTCGACGGGGGAACTAGCGGGCTAGATACGCAGTATTTT

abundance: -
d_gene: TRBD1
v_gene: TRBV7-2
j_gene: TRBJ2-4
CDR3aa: CASSLTGMLAKNIQYF
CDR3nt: TGTGCCAGCAGCTTGACAGGGATGTTAGCCAAAAACATTCAGTACTTC

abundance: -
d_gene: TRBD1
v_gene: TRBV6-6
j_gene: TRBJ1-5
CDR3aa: CASTGQGNQPQHF
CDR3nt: TGTGCCAGCACCGGACAGGGGAATCAGCCCCAGCATTTT

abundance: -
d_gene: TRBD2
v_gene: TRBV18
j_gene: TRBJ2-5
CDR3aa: CASSPLRGGSETQYF
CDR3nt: TGTGCCAGCTCACCCCTACGGGGGGGATCAGAGACCCAGTACTTC

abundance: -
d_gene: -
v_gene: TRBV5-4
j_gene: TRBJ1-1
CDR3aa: CASSRDRLNTEAFF
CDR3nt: TGTGCCAGCAGCCGCGACAGGTTGAACACTGAAGCTTTCTTT

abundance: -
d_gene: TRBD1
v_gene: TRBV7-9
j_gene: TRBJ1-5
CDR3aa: CASSLGTGAPDQPQHF
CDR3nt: TGTGCCAGCAGCTTAGGGACAGGGGCCCCCGATCAGCCCCAGCATTTT

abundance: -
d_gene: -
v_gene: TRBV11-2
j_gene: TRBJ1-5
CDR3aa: CASSLDRIGGQPQHF
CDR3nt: TGTGCCAGCAGCTTAGATCGTATAGGGGGGCAGCCCCAGCATTTT

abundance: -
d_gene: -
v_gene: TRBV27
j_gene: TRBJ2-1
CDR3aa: CASSLSDYNEQFF
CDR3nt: TGTGCCAGCAGTTTATCCGACTACAATGAGCAGTTCTTC

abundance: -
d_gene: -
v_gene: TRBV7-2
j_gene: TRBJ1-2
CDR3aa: CASSLVGWGDYGYTF
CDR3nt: TGTGCCAGCAGCTTAGTAGGGTGGGGAGACTATGGCTACACCTTC

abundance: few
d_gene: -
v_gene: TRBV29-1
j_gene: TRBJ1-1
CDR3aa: CSGLDGLNTEAFF
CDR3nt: TGCAGCGGACTGGACGGATTGAACACTGAAGCTTTCTTT

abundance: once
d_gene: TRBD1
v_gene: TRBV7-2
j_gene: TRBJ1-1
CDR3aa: CASSLQLDRGPAFF
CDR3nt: TGTGCCAGCAGCCTCCAGTTGGACAGGGGGCCAGCTTTCTTT

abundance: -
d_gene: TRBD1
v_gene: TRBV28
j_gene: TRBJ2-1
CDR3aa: CASSPRQGRWERSYNEQFF
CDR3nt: TGTGCCAGCAGTCCCCGACAGGGCCGGTGGGAGAGGTCCTACAATGAGCAGTTCTTC

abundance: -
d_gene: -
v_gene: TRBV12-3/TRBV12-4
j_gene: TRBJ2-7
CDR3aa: CASSSGGYRQYF
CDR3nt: TGTGCCAGCAGTTCTGGGGGTTATCGGCAGTACTTC

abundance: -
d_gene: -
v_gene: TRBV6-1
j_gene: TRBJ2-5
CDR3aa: CASSDDSYGTQYF
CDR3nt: TGTGCCAGCAGTGACGACTCGTATGGGACCCAGTACTTC

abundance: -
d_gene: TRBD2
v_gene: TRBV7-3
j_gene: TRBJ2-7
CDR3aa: CASSSQAGVPYEQYF
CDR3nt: TGTGCCAGCAGTTCCCAAGCGGGAGTCCCCTACGAGCAGTACTTC

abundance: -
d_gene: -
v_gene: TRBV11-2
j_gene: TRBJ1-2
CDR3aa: CASSSRRALYGYTF
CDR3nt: TGTGCCAGCAGCTCCCGGAGGGCCCTCTATGGCTACACCTTC

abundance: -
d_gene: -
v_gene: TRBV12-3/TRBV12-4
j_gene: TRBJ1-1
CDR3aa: CASSSTVNTEAFF
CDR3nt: TGTGCCAGCAGTTCGACAGTGAACACTGAAGCTTTCTTT

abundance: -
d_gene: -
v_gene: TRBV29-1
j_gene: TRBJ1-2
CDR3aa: CSVTAGVNYGYTF
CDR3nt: TGCAGCGTCACGGCGGGGGTTAACTATGGCTACACCTTC

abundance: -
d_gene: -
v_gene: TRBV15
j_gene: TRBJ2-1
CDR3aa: CATSRDHGPLTYNEQFF
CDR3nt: TGTGCCACCAGCAGAGATCACGGTCCCCTTACATACAATGAGCAGTTCTTC

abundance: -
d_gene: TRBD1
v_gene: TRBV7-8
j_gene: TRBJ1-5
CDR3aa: CASSLDRGQPQHF
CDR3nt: TGTGCCAGCAGCTTAGACAGGGGCCAGCCCCAGCATTTT

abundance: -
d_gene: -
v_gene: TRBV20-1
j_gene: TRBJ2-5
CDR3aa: CSASRDIEDITGQETQYF
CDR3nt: TGCAGTGCTAGTCGGGACATAGAAGACATAACGGGCCAAGAGACCCAGTACTTC

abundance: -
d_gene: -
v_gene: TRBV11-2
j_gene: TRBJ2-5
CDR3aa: CASSLVRTQGETQYF
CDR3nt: TGTGCCAGCAGCTTAGTCCGGACACAAGGAGAGACCCAGTACTTC

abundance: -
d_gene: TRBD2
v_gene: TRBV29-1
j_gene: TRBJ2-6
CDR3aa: CSAGTSGTSAGANVLTF
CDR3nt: TGCAGCGCCGGGACTAGCGGGACGTCGGCTGGGGCCAACGTCCTGACTTTC

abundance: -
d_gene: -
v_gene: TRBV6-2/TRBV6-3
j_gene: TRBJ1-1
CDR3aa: CASSYSGDFNTEAFF
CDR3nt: TGTGCCAGCAGTTACTCGGGGGATTTTAACACTGAAGCTTTCTTT

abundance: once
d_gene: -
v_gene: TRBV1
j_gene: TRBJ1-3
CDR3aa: CTSSQERGKGNTIYF
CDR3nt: TGCACCAGCAGCCAAGAGAGGGGGAAAGGAAACACCATATATTTT

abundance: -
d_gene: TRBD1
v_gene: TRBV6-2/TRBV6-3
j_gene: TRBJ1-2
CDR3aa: CASSYRDRGSGGYTF
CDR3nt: TGTGCCAGCAGTTACAGGGACAGGGGCTCTGGTGGCTACACCTTC

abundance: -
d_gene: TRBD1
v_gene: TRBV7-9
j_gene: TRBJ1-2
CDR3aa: CASSLSRQGAGGYTF
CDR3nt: TGTGCCAGCAGCTTAAGTCGGCAGGGGGCTGGAGGCTACACCTTC

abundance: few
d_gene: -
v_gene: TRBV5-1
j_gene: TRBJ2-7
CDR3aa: CASSLAGGYHEQYF
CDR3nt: TGCGCCAGCAGCTTGGCCGGAGGGTACCACGAGCAGTACTTC

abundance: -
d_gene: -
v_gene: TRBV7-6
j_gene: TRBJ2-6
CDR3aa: CASSLSGRSGANVLTF
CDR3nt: TGTGCCAGCAGCTTATCAGGGAGGTCTGGGGCCAACGTCCTGACTTTC

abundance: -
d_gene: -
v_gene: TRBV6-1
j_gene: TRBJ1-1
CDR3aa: CASSENQETEAFF
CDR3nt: TGTGCCAGCAGTGAAAATCAGGAAACTGAAGCTTTCTTT

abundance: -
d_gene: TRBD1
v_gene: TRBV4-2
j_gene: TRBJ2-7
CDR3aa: CASSQDFLGQGKREQYF
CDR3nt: TGTGCCAGCAGCCAAGACTTTCTCGGACAGGGAAAACGCGAGCAGTACTTC

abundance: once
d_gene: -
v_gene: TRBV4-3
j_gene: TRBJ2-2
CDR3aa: CASRMGGVTNTGELFF
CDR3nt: TGCGCCAGCAGGATGGGGGGAGTCACGAACACCGGGGAGCTGTTTTTT

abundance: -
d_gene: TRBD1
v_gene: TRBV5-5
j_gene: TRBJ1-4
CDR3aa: CASTGQGGNEKLFF
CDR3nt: TGTGCCAGCACCGGACAGGGGGGAAATGAAAAACTGTTTTTT

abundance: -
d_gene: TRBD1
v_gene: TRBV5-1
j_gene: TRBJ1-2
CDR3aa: CASSLFDRDGYTF
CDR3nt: TGCGCCAGCAGCCTCTTTGACAGGGATGGCTACACCTTC

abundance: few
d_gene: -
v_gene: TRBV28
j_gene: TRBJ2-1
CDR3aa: CASTVIGVNEQFF
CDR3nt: TGTGCCAGCACCGTGATAGGGGTAAATGAGCAGTTCTTC

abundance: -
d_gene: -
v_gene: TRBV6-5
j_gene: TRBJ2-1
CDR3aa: CASSYGWEGYNEQFF
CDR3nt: TGTGCCAGCAGTTACGGGTGGGAAGGTTACAATGAGCAGTTCTTC

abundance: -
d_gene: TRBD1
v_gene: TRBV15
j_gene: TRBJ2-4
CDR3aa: CATSRTNLGTGDNIQYF
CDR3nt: TGTGCCACCAGCAGGACGAACCTCGGGACAGGGGATAACATTCAGTACTTC

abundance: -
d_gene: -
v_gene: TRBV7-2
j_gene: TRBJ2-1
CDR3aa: CASSQMETRYNEQFF
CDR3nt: TGTGCCAGCAGCCAAATGGAGACGAGGTACAATGAGCAGTTCTTC

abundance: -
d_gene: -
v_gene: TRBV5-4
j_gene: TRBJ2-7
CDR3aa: CASSLSEQYF
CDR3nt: TGTGCCAGCAGCTTGAGCGAGCAGTACTTC

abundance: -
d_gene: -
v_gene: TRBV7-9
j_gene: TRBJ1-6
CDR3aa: CASSLQGEESPLHF
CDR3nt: TGTGCCAGCAGCTTACAAGGGGAGGAATCACCCCTCCACTTT

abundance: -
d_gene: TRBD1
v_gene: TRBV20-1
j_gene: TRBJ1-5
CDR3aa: CSASYDETGNQPQHF
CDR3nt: TGCAGTGCTAGTTACGACGAGACAGGGAATCAGCCCCAGCATTTT

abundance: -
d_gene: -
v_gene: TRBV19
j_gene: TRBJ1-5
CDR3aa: CASRAGEDNQPQHF
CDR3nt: TGTGCCAGTAGGGCGGGGGAGGACAATCAGCCCCAGCATTTT